Shown below are 11 T cell receptor beta chains from a single sample sequenced in a study of shared clonotypes between healthy human individuals. Sequenced by immunoSEQ multiplex PCR; TCRdb stores in-frame clones only, minus some. The sample has under 850,000 clones, around 70% seen once. The sample was memory CD4+ T cells sorted from blood. The subset is: CD45RA-negative fraction. These receptors were collected from a woman aged 25 to 39 in good health.

This rearrangement joins TRBV28 to TRBJ1-2; D not certain. With 10 bases removed from V and 7 bases from J, the gap between germline ends came to 16 bases. Germline CDR1 is MDHEN and CDR2 is SYDVKM. The CDR3 runs 12 residues. CDR3 residues: CATRVIASGYTF. The CDR3 DNA reads TGTGCCACTAGGGTAATCGCTTCTGGCTACACCTTC.

This rearrangement joins TRBV10-3 to TRBJ1-5; possible D gene TRBD1, 5 bases. The CDR3 consists of 16 residues. Trimming took off 5 bases at V and 1 base at J, with 15 bases between the two ends. In germline, CDR1 is ENHRY, CDR2 SYGVKD. The CDR3 is CAISPQGWGSNQPQHF. CDR3 nucleotide sequence: TGTGCCATCAGTCCCCAGGGTTGGGGGAGCAATCAGCCCCAGCATTTT.

The chain couples TRBV2 to TRBJ1-3; 8 bases are a match to TRBD1. This CDR3 has 13 residues. Germline CDR1 reads SNHLY; CDR2 reads FYNNEI. Trimming at V came to 5 bases and at J to 8 bases, leaving 5 bases not matched to a gene. CDR3 in amino acids: CASSQTGVDTIYF. In nucleotides, the CDR3 is TGTGCCAGCAGTCAGACAGGGGTGGACACCATATATTTT.

This clone occurred a few times. The chain joins TRBV5-1 to TRBJ1-4, with D hard to call. Trimming cost V 1 base and J 7 bases, with 8 bases left between them. The CDR3 runs 13 residues. Per germline, CDR1 SGHRS and CDR2 YFSETQ. The CDR3 DNA follows: TGCGCCAGCAGCTTGCCAGGAGGTGAAAAACTGTTTTTT. Translation: CASSLPGGEKLFF.

J is TRBJ1-5 and V is TRBV11-2; no clear D. This CDR3 has 15 residues. V lost 1 base, J lost 5 bases, and 12 bases lay in between. The germline V gene encodes CDR1 SGHAT and CDR2 FQNNGV. CDR3 residues: CASSLGGDLYQPQHF. DNA for the CDR3: TGTGCCAGCAGCTTAGGCGGGGATTTGTATCAGCCCCAGCATTTT.

The V and J genes are TRBV5-1 and TRBJ2-2; 7 bases agree with TRBD2. The V gene's germline CDR1 is SGHRS and CDR2 YFSETQ. V lost 0 bases, J lost 7 bases, and 9 bases stayed unmatched. The CDR3 loop spans 16 amino acids. The CDR3 nucleotides are TGCGCCAGCAGCTTGGAGCGGGCGGGAGAAATCGGGGAGCTGTTTTTT. As protein: CASSLERAGEIGELFF.

This chain links TRBV5-1 with TRBJ1-1; TRBD1 might be the D (6 bases). Trimming cost V 3 bases and J 1 base, with 10 bases left between them. The CDR3 spans 14 residues. The germline gives CDR1 SGHRS, CDR2 YFSETQ. The CDR3 sequence: CASSWQDRNTEAFF. The CDR3 DNA follows: TGCGCCAGCAGCTGGCAGGACAGGAACACTGAAGCTTTCTTT. Filled out from reference TRBV5-1 and TRBJ1-1, the complete variable domain reads KAGVTQTPRYLIKTRGQQVTLSCSPISGHRSVSWYQQTPGQGLQFLFEYFSETQRNKGNFPGRFSGRQFSNSRSEMNVSTLELGDSALYLCASSWQDRNTEAFFGQGTRLTVV.

The chain uses TRBV5-1 and TRBJ2-7; TRBD1 might be the D (5 bases). Looked up from germline, CDR1 is SGHRS and CDR2 is YFSETQ. The V end lost 3 bases, the J end lost 7 bases, and 14 bases lay between the germline ends. The CDR3 extends over 13 amino acids. The CDR3 sequence is CASSSVRVGEQYF. The CDR3 DNA follows: TGCGCCAGCAGCTCGGTCAGGGTCGGTGAGCAGTACTTC.

Comment on this clone: The same CDR3 arises from other DNA sequences in this sample as well. The V call is TRBV25-1, the J call TRBJ2-1, with 9 bases aligning to TRBD2. V dropped 1 base and J dropped 5; count of bases not matched to a gene: 3. CDR3 length: 15 residues. Per the germline V gene, CDR1 is MGHDK and CDR2 is SYGVNS. This chain's CDR3 is CASSESLAGDNEQFF. CDR3 nucleotide sequence: TGTGCCAGCAGTGAATCATTAGCGGGGGACAATGAGCAGTTCTTC.

This clone was counted a few times. The rearrangement links TRBV15 to TRBJ1-6, with a tentative D call TRBD1 (6 bases). Deletions cut 1 base from V and 10 bases from J, with 14 bases between. The CDR3 is made up of 15 amino acids. CDR1 is LNHNV and CDR2 is YYDKDF in the germline V gene (reference sequence). The CDR3, as DNA: TGTGCCACCAGCAGAGCCGGGAGGGGGATATCACCCCTCCACTTT. Encoded protein: CATSRAGRGISPLHF.

This clone has only one observation. The V call is TRBV18, the J call TRBJ2-1; 11 bases agree with TRBD2. Germline loops: CDR1 KGHSH, CDR2 LQKENI. The V segment lost 3 bases and the J segment 6 bases; nucleotides outside the gene matches: 7. CDR3 length equals 16 residues. The CDR3 nucleotides read TGTGCCAGCTCACCGACTAGCGGGACAAGTAGCAATGAGCAGTTCTTC. Translated: CASSPTSGTSSNEQFF. Using reference TRBV18 and TRBJ2-1 for the parts outside the CDR3, the full variable domain is NAGVMQNPRHLVRRRGQEARLRCSPMKGHSHVYWYRQLPEEGLKFMVYLQKENIIDESGMPKERFSAEFPKEGPSILRIQQVVRGDSAAYFCASSPTSGTSSNEQFFGPGTRLTVL.